A selection of T cell receptor beta chains follows, all from one sample in a study of CD8 T cells in Susac syndrome. MiXCR, run by TCRdb on the immunoSEQ multiplex PCR reads, gives a single entry per CDR3 protein. The table records around 200,000 distinct CDR3 sequences, approximately 95% of them present only once. Sequencing was performed on CD4+ T cells from PBMCs. These receptors came from a human donor with multiple sclerosis. Each CDR3 is given without its conserved first and last residue.

>TRBV25-1|TRBJ2-5|13
ASSDPRTAQETQY
>TRBV3-1|TRBJ1-5|12
ASSPAAGIRPQH
>TRBV7-2|TRBJ2-5|14
ASSLDPWRTQETQY
>TRBV2|TRBJ1-5|11
ASNQGSNQPQH
>TRBV15|TRBJ2-1|11
ATSRDRGYEQF
>TRBV3-1|TRBJ1-2|12
ASSQDFGSYGYT
>TRBV9|TRBJ1-3|13
ASRDVQAEGNTIY
>TRBV6-1|TRBJ1-6|14
ASSHHPGQRNSPLH
>TRBV29-1|TRBJ2-7|9
SVRTGYEQY
>TRBV2|TRBJ1-6|10
ASRQGGSPLH
>TRBV7-4|TRBJ2-7|11
ASSFGRYDEQY
>TRBV19|TRBJ1-2|10
ASRREGDGYT
>TRBV7-2|TRBJ2-7|12
ASSSLGQGYEQY
>TRBV14|TRBJ1-6|13
ASSQELGPYSPLH
>TRBV30|TRBJ1-2|13
AWSRREEANYGYT
>TRBV11-2|TRBJ2-1|12
ASSRELTDNEQF
>TRBV28|TRBJ2-1|14
ASSLEASPSYNEQF
>TRBV20-1|TRBJ2-1|13
SARDRGLGGNEQF
>TRBV2|TRBJ2-2|12
ASSWTGGTGELF
>TRBV30|TRBJ1-2|10
AWSGGFGGYT
>TRBV20-1|TRBJ1-1|10
SAQPLSTEAF
>TRBV27|TRBJ1-1|8
ASSLATIV
>TRBV3-1|TRBJ1-4|13
ASSQARGYGEKLF
>TRBV5-1|TRBJ2-5|14
ASSLRVGTGEETQY
>TRBV23-1|TRBJ1-5|13
ASSPLVDSNQPQH
>TRBV30|TRBJ2-1|10
AWSVMGGEQF
>TRBV20-1|TRBJ2-5|10
GMGPIKETQY
>TRBV20-1|TRBJ2-3|13
SAPDPASGTDTQY
>TRBV20-1|TRBJ1-2|10
SAARGNYGYT
>TRBV12-3/TRBV12-4|TRBJ1-1|11
ASSPAGFTEAF
>TRBV3-1|TRBJ2-5|13
ASSQLRMAQETQY
>TRBV23-1|TRBJ1-6|11
ASSQSIGSPLH
>TRBV9|TRBJ1-1|10
ASSPREGQAF
>TRBV20-1|TRBJ1-5|12
SATGSGRDQPQH
>TRBV20-1|TRBJ1-1|11
SARDQKGTEAF
>TRBV29-1|TRBJ2-6|12
SVQQGTGANVLT
>TRBV6-5|TRBJ2-5|8
AAGEETQY
>TRBV20-1|TRBJ1-5|16
SASLPGQGHFSNQPQH
>TRBV7-9|TRBJ2-3|13
ASSSHSGLADTQY
>TRBV6-6|TRBJ1-4|10
ASGGTGEKLF
>TRBV5-1|TRBJ2-2|13
ASSLEAGATGELF
>TRBV7-8|TRBJ1-2|13
ASSPRTALGGGYT
>TRBV5-1|TRBJ2-5|12
ASSIGTQKETQY
>TRBV12-3/TRBV12-4|TRBJ1-1|10
ASSFPGLEAF
>TRBV20-1|TRBJ1-2|10
SARDGNYGYT
>TRBV10-3|TRBJ1-1|13
AIKPGTGISTEAF
>TRBV5-4|TRBJ1-6|13
ASSSQQGVGSPLH
>TRBV7-2|TRBJ1-1|11
ASSLGYGTEAF